This is a list of T cell receptor beta chains from one sample in a study of T cells in localized non-small cell lung cancer. This table comes from immunoSEQ multiplex PCR, and its TCRdb copy is limited to in-frame clones, with some not included. The table lists roughly 34,000 clones, roughly 87% of them singletons, with 17% in the top ten. Sample: peripheral blood mononuclear cells, taken before any cancer treatment. These receptors all come from a man aged 35 to 69 with stage III lung adenocarcinoma. Both conserved end residues are part of each CDR3. D genes are given only for firm matches. Clone size is not always given. Where it is, it says once, few, many or a class for expanded clones.

V gene,clone size,J gene,D gene,CDR3 DNA,CDR3 protein
TRBV4-1,-,TRBJ1-2,-,TGCGCCAGCAGCCAAGATAGGGGGGAGGGCTACACCTTC,CASSQDRGEGYTF
TRBV5-1,once,TRBJ1-4,-,TGCGCCAGCAGCTATAATGACCGTGGTCTGGATGAAAAACTGTTTTTT,CASSYNDRGLDEKLFF
TRBV28,-,TRBJ2-1,TRBD1,TGTGCCAGCAGTGGCCAGACAGGGATCTCCTACAATGAGCAGTTCTTC,CASSGQTGISYNEQFF
TRBV5-5,-,TRBJ2-7,-,TGTGCCAGCAGCTTGTCGGGGGAAATGGGGTACTTC,CASSLSGEMGYF
TRBV18,-,TRBJ1-1,-,TGTGCCAGCTCACCCACGGTGGGGCAGATGAACACTGAAGCTTTCTTT,CASSPTVGQMNTEAFF
TRBV11-1,-,TRBJ2-5,-,TGTGCCAGCACCTTACAGGCATGGGGGACCCAGTACTTC,CASTLQAWGTQYF
TRBV19,-,TRBJ2-1,TRBD2,TGTGCCAGTAGTATTCGGCTAGCGGGGATGGATGAGCAGTTCTTC,CASSIRLAGMDEQFF
TRBV5-1,-,TRBJ2-5,-,TGCGCCAGCAGCTTGGCCTTAGCAGAGACCCAGTACTTC,CASSLALAETQYF
TRBV28,-,TRBJ2-1,-,TGTGCCAGCAGGGTCCCGCCGCCAGGGGACAATGAGCAGTTCTTC,CASRVPPPGDNEQFF
TRBV28,-,TRBJ2-7,TRBD1,TGTGCCAGCACCCCCCCCACGGACAGGGGGTCCTACGAGCAGTACTTC,CASTPPTDRGSYEQYF
TRBV28,-,TRBJ1-4,-,TGTGCCAGCAGGGCCGGGGCCGCCGTTCTCCTGTTTTTT,CASRAGAAVLLFF
TRBV7-2,-,TRBJ2-7,TRBD2,TGTGCCAGCAGCCCGTCTAGCGGGGGGGCCTACGAGCAGTACTTC,CASSPSSGGAYEQYF
TRBV7-2,-,TRBJ2-3,TRBD2,TGTGCCAGCAGCTTAGCGGGCGGGGGGGCTTTAGATACGCAGTATTTT,CASSLAGGGALDTQYF
TRBV7-8,medium-sized,TRBJ1-1,TRBD1,TGTGCCAGCAGCCCAGGGGGGAGTTACACTGAAGCTTTCTTT,CASSPGGSYTEAFF
TRBV9,-,TRBJ2-7,TRBD1,TGTGCCAGCAGCGCCCGGGACAGGGATTACGAGCAGTACTTC,CASSARDRDYEQYF
TRBV18,-,TRBJ2-3,-,TGTGCCAGCTCTACCGGGTTTAGCACAGATACGCAGTATTTT,CASSTGFSTDTQYF
TRBV7-9,-,TRBJ2-4,-,TGTGCCAGCAGCTCCCCGCGAACAAACATTCAGTACTTC,CASSSPRTNIQYF
TRBV14,-,TRBJ2-6,-,TGTGCCAGCAGCCCCCCTGGGGCCAACGTCCTGACTTTC,CASSPPGANVLTF
TRBV6-1,few,TRBJ1-2,-,TGTGCCAGCACTCGGGTATTCTCGGAAGGCTACACCTTC,CASTRVFSEGYTF
TRBV28,-,TRBJ1-2,-,TGTGCCAGCAGTTTATTGGCCAGGGGCTACGGCTACACCTTC,CASSLLARGYGYTF
TRBV20-1,-,TRBJ1-2,-,TGCAGTTTGGGAGTTAACTATGGCTACACCTTC,CSLGVNYGYTF
TRBV6-6,once,TRBJ1-1,-,TGTGCCAGCAGTCAAACTCAGGGTCTTCTGACTGAAGCTTTCTTT,CASSQTQGLLTEAFF
TRBV5-1,-,TRBJ2-7,TRBD2,TGCGCCAGCAGCCCGGGACTAGCGGGGGGGATCTACGAGCAGTACTTC,CASSPGLAGGIYEQYF
TRBV6-5,-,TRBJ1-4,-,TGTGCCAGCAGGCCGGGCCATCTAGAACTTTTTTTT,CASRPGHLELFF
TRBV21-1,-,TRBJ2-2,-,TGTGCCAGCAGCAAAGAACTCAGGACGAACACCGGGGAGCTGTTTTTT,CASSKELRTNTGELFF
TRBV25-1,-,TRBJ1-1,-,TGTGCCAGCAGCGCACCCGGGGGAAACACTGAAGCTTTCTTT,CASSAPGGNTEAFF
TRBV7-2,-,TRBJ2-7,-,TGTGCCAGCAGCTTAGGCCTGCAGACCTACGAGCAGTACTTC,CASSLGLQTYEQYF
TRBV4-1,-,TRBJ2-1,-,TGCGCCAGCAGCCAAGATGGGGCAGGTTTAGGTGAGCAGTTCTTC,CASSQDGAGLGEQFF
TRBV5-5,-,TRBJ2-3,-,TGTGCCAGCAGCTTGGACGGGGGTCGTGATACGCAGTATTTT,CASSLDGGRDTQYF
TRBV15,-,TRBJ1-1,-,TGTGCCACCAGCAGACCCTTGGGGACTGAAGCTTTCTTT,CATSRPLGTEAFF
TRBV7-9,-,TRBJ1-2,-,TGTGCCAGCAGCTCCGGGGGAAACTATGGCTACACCTTC,CASSSGGNYGYTF
TRBV15,-,TRBJ2-7,TRBD1,TGTGCCACCAGCGGTTTCAGGGCCGGGACAGGCGGCGAGCAGTACTTC,CATSGFRAGTGGEQYF
TRBV5-6,-,TRBJ1-2,-,TGTGCCAGCAGCTTGGGCAGGGGAGGGGTTCGGAGTGGCTACACCTTC,CASSLGRGGVRSGYTF
TRBV7-9,-,TRBJ1-1,TRBD1,TGTGCCAGCAGCTTAAGACAGGGACGGAGCACTGAAGCTTTCTTT,CASSLRQGRSTEAFF
TRBV6-5,-,TRBJ1-6,-,TGTGCCAGCAGTTACTCAGCCAACCAGAATTCACCCCTCCACTTT,CASSYSANQNSPLHF
TRBV21-1,-,TRBJ1-5,-,TGTGCCAGGGAAAGGGGAGACAGGGGGTTGGGTTGCAATCAGCCCCAGCATTTT,CARERGDRGLGCNQPQHF
TRBV5-4,-,TRBJ2-3,-,TGTGCCAGCAGCTTGACAGATACGCAGTATTTT,CASSLTDTQYF
TRBV6-1,few,TRBJ1-3,-,TGTGCCAGCAGTGCGCGACGGATGGACAGCCCCAGGCCTGGAAACACCATATATTTT,CASSARRMDSPRPGNTIYF
TRBV6-5,few,TRBJ2-1,-,TGTGCCAGCAGCCCGGACTGGGCCTCCTACAATGAGCAGTTCTTC,CASSPDWASYNEQFF
TRBV5-6,-,TRBJ2-2,TRBD2,TGTGCCAGCAGCCTGCGGGGGGGCTCAAAGAACACCGGGGAGCTGTTTTTT,CASSLRGGSKNTGELFF
TRBV28,-,TRBJ2-5,TRBD1,TGTGCCAGCAGTTTGGACCGGGACAGAGCCCAAGAGACCCAGTACTTC,CASSLDRDRAQETQYF
TRBV27,-,TRBJ2-7,TRBD1,TGTGCCAGCAGTTTCGGGACAGGGGCGTACGAGCAGTACTTC,CASSFGTGAYEQYF
TRBV20-1,-,TRBJ2-5,-,TGCAGTGCGCAAGATCAAGAGACCCAGTACTTC,CSAQDQETQYF
TRBV19,-,TRBJ1-2,TRBD1,TGTGCCAGTTCGACCGGGACAGGCTATGGCTACACCTTC,CASSTGTGYGYTF
TRBV29-1,-,TRBJ2-7,-,TGCAGCGTTGCCCCTCAGGCGGGCGGAGCCTACGAGCAGTACTTC,CSVAPQAGGAYEQYF
TRBV7-9,-,TRBJ1-1,TRBD1,TGTGCCAGCAGCTTAGGACAGGGGGTCGCTGAAGCTTTCTTT,CASSLGQGVAEAFF
TRBV2,-,TRBJ2-7,-,TGTGCCAGCAACGGGGATAGGAGTACCGAGCAGTACTTC,CASNGDRSTEQYF
TRBV7-2,-,TRBJ2-7,TRBD2,TGTGCCAGCAGCCACTCGCGGCTAGCGGGGAATTCATACGAGCAGTACTTC,CASSHSRLAGNSYEQYF
TRBV4-1,-,TRBJ2-7,-,TGCGCCAGCAGCCGGGGTACCTCCTCCTACGAGCAGTACTTC,CASSRGTSSYEQYF
TRBV6-1,few,TRBJ1-6,-,TGTGCCAGCAGTGAACATCCACCCCTCCACTTT,CASSEHPPLHF
TRBV7-2,-,TRBJ2-1,-,TGTGCCAGCAGCCTAGACCCACCTGGCCTCTACAATGAGCAGTTCTTC,CASSLDPPGLYNEQFF
TRBV9,-,TRBJ2-7,-,TGTGCCAGCAGGGAAGTAAGCTCCTACGAGCAGTACTTC,CASREVSSYEQYF
TRBV7-2,once,TRBJ1-1,-,TGTGCCAGCAGCTTAGGTGACAGGAACACTGAAGCTTTCTTT,CASSLGDRNTEAFF
TRBV30,-,TRBJ1-5,-,TGTGCCTGGAGTTTCTCAGGGAACCAGCCCCAGCATTTT,CAWSFSGNQPQHF
TRBV7-9,-,TRBJ2-7,-,TGTGCCAGCAGCTTAGTGGGTGGAGGTCCGCCCTACGAGCAGTACTTC,CASSLVGGGPPYEQYF
TRBV15,-,TRBJ1-3,TRBD1,TGTGCCACCAGCAGACTTAAGACAGGGATTTTTTCAAACACCATATATTTT,CATSRLKTGIFSNTIYF
TRBV7-3,-,TRBJ2-3,-,TGTGCCAGCAGCTCCTCGACAGGGAGGGCAGATACGCAGTATTTT,CASSSSTGRADTQYF